These T cell receptor beta chains were read from a single sample in a study of blood T cell repertoires in COVID-19. TCRdb keeps only in-frame clones here, not all; method: immunoSEQ multiplex PCR. Among about 210,000 clones listed, 80% were seen once. Source material: peripheral blood. The receptors come from a woman aged 65 to 85 with acute or convalescent COVID-19. CDR3s include the opening cysteine and the closing phenylalanine or tryptophan. D genes are given only for firm matches. The size of a clone is reported for some rows only, either as once, few or many, or as a class for expanded clones.

clone_size	v_call	d_call	j_call	cdr3_aa	cdr3_nt
.	TRBV20-1	TRBD2	TRBJ2-7	CSARGGGEQYF	TGCAGTGCACGCGGGGGGGGAGAGCAGTACTTC
.	TRBV18	TRBD1	TRBJ1-3	CASSPGPGGGNTIYF	TGTGCCAGCTCCCCAGGGCCAGGGGGTGGAAACACCATATATTTT
once	TRBV14	TRBD1	TRBJ2-7	CASSLHRGPGEQYF	TGTGCCAGCAGCCTCCACAGGGGGCCGGGGGAGCAGTACTTC
few	TRBV11-3	TRBD2	TRBJ2-3	CASSFGLAEADTQYF	TGTGCCAGCAGCTTCGGACTAGCAGAAGCAGATACGCAGTATTTT
.	TRBV11-2	TRBD2	TRBJ2-1	CASRIIGGAEDEQFF	TGTGCCAGCAGAATTATCGGGGGGGCCGAGGATGAGCAGTTCTTC
.	TRBV30	.	TRBJ2-3	CAWSGQGGDTQYF	TGTGCCTGGAGTGGTCAGGGTGGGGATACGCAGTATTTT
.	TRBV2	.	TRBJ2-1	CASSETRAYNEQFF	TGTGCCAGCAGTGAGACTAGAGCCTACAATGAGCAGTTCTTC
.	TRBV18	.	TRBJ1-2	CASSPPDRSLYGYTF	TGTGCCAGCTCACCACCCGACAGATCTCTCTATGGCTACACCTTC
.	TRBV24-1	.	TRBJ2-2	CATSGETANTGELFF	TGTGCCACCAGTGGAGAGACAGCGAACACCGGGGAGCTGTTTTTT
once	TRBV2	.	TRBJ1-5	CASSESRAGGNQPQHF	TGTGCCAGCAGTGAAAGTCGGGCCGGGGGCAATCAGCCCCAGCATTTT
.	TRBV2	TRBD2	TRBJ2-4	CASSPGLDKNIQYF	TGTGCCAGCAGTCCCGGACTAGACAAAAACATTCAGTACTTC
.	TRBV11-2	.	TRBJ2-2	CASSDDKNTGELFF	TGTGCCAGCAGTGATGACAAGAACACCGGGGAGCTGTTTTTT
.	TRBV2	TRBD1	TRBJ1-6	CASSQTGGPLESLHF	TGTGCCAGCAGTCAAACAGGGGGGCCCTTGGAGTCCCTCCACTTT
.	TRBV12-1	.	TRBJ2-6	CASSRGANVLTF	TGTGCCAGCTCCCGTGGGGCCAACGTCCTGACTTTC
few	TRBV7-3	.	TRBJ2-3	CASSFRRADTQYF	TGTGCCAGCAGCTTTCGTAGAGCAGATACGCAGTATTTT
.	TRBV24-1	TRBD1	TRBJ2-2	CATSRGQAYAGELFF	TGTGCCACCAGTAGGGGACAGGCTTATGCCGGGGAGCTGTTTTTT
few	TRBV9	.	TRBJ1-3	CASSVEDRGLVGNTIYF	TGTGCCAGCAGCGTAGAAGATCGGGGGTTAGTCGGAAACACCATATATTTT
once	TRBV6-5	.	TRBJ2-2	CASSYDQGNTGELFF	TGTGCCAGCAGTTACGATCAGGGGAACACCGGGGAGCTGTTTTTT
.	TRBV27	TRBD1	TRBJ1-1	CASGGQGRPGAFF	TGTGCCAGCGGCGGACAGGGGCGCCCGGGAGCTTTCTTT
.	TRBV5-1	.	TRBJ2-5	CASSPGTQETQYF	TGCGCCAGCAGCCCGGGGACACAAGAGACCCAGTACTTC
few	TRBV7-2	TRBD1	TRBJ1-2	CASSLVSGGTSNYGYTF	TGTGCCAGCAGCTTAGTGTCAGGGGGCACCTCTAACTATGGCTACACCTTC
.	TRBV6-1	TRBD1	TRBJ1-5	CASSEERLGGGWNQPQHF	TGTGCCAGCAGTGAAGAGCGTTTAGGGGGCGGTTGGAATCAGCCCCAGCATTTT
.	TRBV6-6	TRBD1	TRBJ2-7	CASSFGQGGYEQYF	TGTGCCAGCAGTTTCGGACAGGGGGGATACGAGCAGTACTTC
.	TRBV9	.	TRBJ1-1	CASSSRTIENTEAFF	TGTGCCAGCAGCTCCCGGACTATAGAAAACACTGAAGCTTTCTTT
.	TRBV7-2	.	TRBJ1-4	CASSLEVYSSEKLFF	TGTGCCAGCAGCTTAGAAGTCTATTCTAGTGAAAAACTGTTTTTT
.	TRBV19	.	TRBJ1-4	CASRKGLLEKLFF	TGTGCCAGTCGGAAGGGGCTATTGGAAAAACTGTTCTTT
.	TRBV9	TRBD2	TRBJ2-3	CASSAPGAGGQDTQYF	TGTGCCAGCAGCGCTCCCGGAGCGGGGGGGCAAGATACGCAGTATTTT
.	TRBV19	.	TRBJ1-5	CATAGGWNQPQHF	TGTGCCACCGCTGGCGGGTGGAATCAGCCCCAGCATTTT
.	TRBV14	.	TRBJ1-1	CASSQDLTGSREAFF	TGTGCCAGCAGCCAGGATCTAACAGGGTCTCGCGAAGCTTTCTTT
.	TRBV13	.	TRBJ2-7	CASSFFQDEQYF	TGTGCCAGCAGCTTTTTCCAGGACGAGCAGTACTTC
.	TRBV5-1	.	TRBJ2-6	CASTPPSGANVLTF	TGCGCCAGCACCCCCCCGAGTGGGGCCAACGTCCTGACTTTC
.	TRBV29-1	TRBD1	TRBJ2-1	CSALRTGPNEQFF	TGCAGCGCGCTCAGGACAGGGCCCAATGAGCAGTTCTTC
once	TRBV20-1	.	TRBJ2-3	CSASLDTQYF	TGCAGTGCTAGCCTGGATACGCAGTATTTT
.	TRBV10-1	TRBD2	TRBJ2-2	CASSDMAGGHTGELFF	TGCGCCAGCAGTGATATGGCGGGGGGCCACACCGGGGAGCTGTTTTTT
.	TRBV5-6	.	TRBJ2-1	CASSLRRVHEQFF	TGTGCCAGCAGCTTACGTCGGGTGCATGAGCAGTTCTTC